This T cell receptor beta chain emerged from a study of T-cell memory formation after mild COVID-19. Whole-study findings and limits: CD8+ contracting clones occupied EMRA, while CD4+ ones occupied mainly CM and EM. Day 15 to 85 contractors were CD4/CD8 balanced; later expanders leaned CD4+.

Only a few counts were recorded for this clonotype. Its antigen is not known. Using its own MiXCR run on the 5' RACE reads, TCRdb lists one record per CDR3 protein. The sample has 200,000 to 250,000 distinct CDR3 sequences; 15% to 19% are singletons. Trimming cost V 2 bases and J 2 bases, with 10 bases left between them. The CDR3 has 14 amino acids. Germline V gene data show CDR1 as PRHDT and CDR2 as FYEKMQ (reference sequence). V is TRBV13 and J is TRBJ2-7; D is unclear. This clonotype was sampled from an adult woman who had mild COVID-19 (a few samples of this study predate the infection). Cell type and time point are not known. The material sequenced was PBMCs or a T cell subset sorted from them (not recorded which). CDR3: CASSLLVNPYEQYF. The CDR3, as DNA: TGTGCCAGCAGCTTATTGGTCAATCCCTACGAGCAGTACTTC.